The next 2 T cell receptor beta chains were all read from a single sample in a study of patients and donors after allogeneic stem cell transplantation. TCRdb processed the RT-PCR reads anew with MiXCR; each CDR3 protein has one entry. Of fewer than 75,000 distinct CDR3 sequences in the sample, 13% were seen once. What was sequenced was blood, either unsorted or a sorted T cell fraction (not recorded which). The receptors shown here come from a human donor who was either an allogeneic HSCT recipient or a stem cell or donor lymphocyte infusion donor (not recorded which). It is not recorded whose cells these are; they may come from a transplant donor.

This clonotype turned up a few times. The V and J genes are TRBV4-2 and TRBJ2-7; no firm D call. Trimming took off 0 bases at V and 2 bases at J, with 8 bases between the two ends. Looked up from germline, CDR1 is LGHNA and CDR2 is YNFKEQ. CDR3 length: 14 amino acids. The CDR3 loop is CASSQEGVTYEQYF. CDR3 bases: TGTGCCAGCAGCCAAGAAGGTGTAACCTACGAGCAGTACTTC.

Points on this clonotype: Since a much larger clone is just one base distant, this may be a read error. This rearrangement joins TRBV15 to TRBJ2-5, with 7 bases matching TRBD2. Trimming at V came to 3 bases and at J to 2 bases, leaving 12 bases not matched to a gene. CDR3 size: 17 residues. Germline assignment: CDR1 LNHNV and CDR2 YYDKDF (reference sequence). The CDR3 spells CATSRNFLAVTQETQYF. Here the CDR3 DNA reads TGTGCCACCAGCAGGAACTTTCTAGCGGTAACTCAAGAGACCCAGTACTTC.